The clone carrying this T cell receptor (beta chain) is medium-sized (0.01 to 0.1%). The library was designed around alpha chains, so this beta chain is a stray read whose abundance carries little weight. This specimen belongs to a study of spatial heterogeneity in lung cancer. Study-wide context: Alpha-chain sequences were consistently detected less often than beta-chain sequences.

Documented time point: sample taken at primary tumor resection. Tumor, nontumor lung or frozen PBMC supplied whole RNA that was sequenced unsorted. The donor group consisted of roughly 70 patients who had untreated, early-stage non-small cell lung cancer. Every molecule of TCR cDNA had its own unique molecular identifier. TCRdb re-analysed the 5' RACE reads in MiXCR, keeping a single row per CDR3 protein. The table records 3,000 or so distinct CDR3 sequences, roughly 8.5% of them present only once. There are 15 residues in the CDR3. V trimming: 6 bases; J trimming: 5 bases; junction bases outside the gene matches: 4.

This sequence joins TRBV12-3 or TRBV12-4 and TRBJ2-2, with 12 bases matching TRBD1. The sample here was normal lung tissue next to the tumor, taken at surgery. The TCR was taken from a male donor with early-stage non-small cell lung cancer. The CDR3 spells CASSRDRGHTGELFF. The CDR3 nucleotides read TGTGCCAGCAGCCGGGACAGGGGGCATACCGGGGAGCTGTTTTTT.